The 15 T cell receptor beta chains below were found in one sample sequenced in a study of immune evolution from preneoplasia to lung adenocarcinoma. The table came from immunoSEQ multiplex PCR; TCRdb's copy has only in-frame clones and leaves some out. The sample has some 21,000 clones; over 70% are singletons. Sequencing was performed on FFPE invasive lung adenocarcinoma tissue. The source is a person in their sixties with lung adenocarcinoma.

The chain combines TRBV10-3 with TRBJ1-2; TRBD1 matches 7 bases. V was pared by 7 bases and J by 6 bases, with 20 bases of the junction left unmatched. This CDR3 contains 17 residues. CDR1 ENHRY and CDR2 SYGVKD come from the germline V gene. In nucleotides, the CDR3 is TGTGCCATCACCGACAGGGAGCACGGATGGGATCAGGATGGCTACACCTTC. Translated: CAITDREHGWDQDGYTF.

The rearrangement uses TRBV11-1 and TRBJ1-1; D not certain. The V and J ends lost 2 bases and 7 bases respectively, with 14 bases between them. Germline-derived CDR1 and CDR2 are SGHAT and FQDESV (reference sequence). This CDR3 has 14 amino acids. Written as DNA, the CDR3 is TGTGCCAGCAGCTTAAGGGCCCGGAGCAGTGAAGCTTTCTTT. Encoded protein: CASSLRARSSEAFF.

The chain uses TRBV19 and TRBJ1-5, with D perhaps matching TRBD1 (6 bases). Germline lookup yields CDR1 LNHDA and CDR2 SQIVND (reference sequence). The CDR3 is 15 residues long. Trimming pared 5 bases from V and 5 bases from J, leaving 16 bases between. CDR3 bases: TGTGCCAGTAGTGATGGACAGCAACCGGATCAGCCCCAGCATTTT. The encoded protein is CASSDGQQPDQPQHF.

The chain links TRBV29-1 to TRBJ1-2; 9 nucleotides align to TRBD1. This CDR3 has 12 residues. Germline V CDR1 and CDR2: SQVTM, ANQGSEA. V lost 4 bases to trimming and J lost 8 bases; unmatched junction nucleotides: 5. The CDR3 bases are TGCAGCGTTGGGGGACAGGGTGGGGGCTACACCTTC. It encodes CSVGGQGGGYTF.

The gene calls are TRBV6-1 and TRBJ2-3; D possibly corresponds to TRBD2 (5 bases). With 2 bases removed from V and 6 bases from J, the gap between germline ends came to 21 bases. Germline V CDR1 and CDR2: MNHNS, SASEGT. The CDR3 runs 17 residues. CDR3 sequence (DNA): TGTGCCAGCAGTGAAAAAAGGAGGAATATTCTTTGGGATACGCAGTATTTT. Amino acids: CASSEKRRNILWDTQYF.

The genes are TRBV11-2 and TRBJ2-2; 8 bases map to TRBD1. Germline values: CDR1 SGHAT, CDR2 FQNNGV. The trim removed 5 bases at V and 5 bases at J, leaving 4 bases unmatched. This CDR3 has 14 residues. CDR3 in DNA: TGTGCCAGCAGCCTCAGGACAGGGACCGGGGAGCTGTTTTTT. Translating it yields CASSLRTGTGELFF.

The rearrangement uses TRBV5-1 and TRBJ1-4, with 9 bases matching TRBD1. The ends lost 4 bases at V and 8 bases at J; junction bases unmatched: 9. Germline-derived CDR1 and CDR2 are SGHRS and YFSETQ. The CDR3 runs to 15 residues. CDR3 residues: CASSLYRGQEEKLFF. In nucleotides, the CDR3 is TGCGCCAGCAGCCTGTACAGGGGGCAGGAAGAAAAACTGTTTTTT.

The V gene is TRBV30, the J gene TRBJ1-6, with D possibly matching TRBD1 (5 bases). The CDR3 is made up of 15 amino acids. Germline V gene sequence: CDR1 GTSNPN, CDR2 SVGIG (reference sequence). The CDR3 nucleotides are TGTGCTAGCCCCCAGGGAGAGGCGTATAATTCACCCCTCCACTTT. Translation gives CASPQGEAYNSPLHF. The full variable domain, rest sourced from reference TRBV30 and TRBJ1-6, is SQTIHQWPATLVQPVGSPLSLECTVEGTSNPNLYWYRQAAGRGLQLLFYSVGIGQISSEVPQNLSASRPQDRQFILSSKKLLLSDSGFYLCASPQGEAYNSPLHFGNGTRLTVT.

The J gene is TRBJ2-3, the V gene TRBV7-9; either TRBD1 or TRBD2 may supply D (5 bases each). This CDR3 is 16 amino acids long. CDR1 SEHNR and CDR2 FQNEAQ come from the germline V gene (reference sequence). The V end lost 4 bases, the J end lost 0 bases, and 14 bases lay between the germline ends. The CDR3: CASSSGTDFSTDTQYF. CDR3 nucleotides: TGTGCCAGCAGCTCCGGGACGGATTTTAGCACAGATACGCAGTATTTT.

CDR3 in amino acids: CASSVWNSGANVLTF. The CDR3 DNA follows: TGTGCCAGCAGCGTTTGGAACTCTGGGGCCAACGTCCTGACTTTC. The rearrangement links TRBV9 to TRBJ2-6, with unresolved D. Per the germline V gene, CDR1 is SGDLS and CDR2 is YYNGEE. This CDR3 comprises 15 residues. V dropped 2 bases and J dropped 0 bases, with 6 bases sitting between them.

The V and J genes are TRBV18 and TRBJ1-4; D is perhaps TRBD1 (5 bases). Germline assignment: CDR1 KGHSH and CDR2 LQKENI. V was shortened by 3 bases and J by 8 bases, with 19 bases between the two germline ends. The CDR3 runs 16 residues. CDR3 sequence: CASSPTSPGPTEKLFF. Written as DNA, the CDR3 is TGTGCCAGCTCACCTACCTCGCCAGGGCCGACGGAAAAACTGTTTTTT.

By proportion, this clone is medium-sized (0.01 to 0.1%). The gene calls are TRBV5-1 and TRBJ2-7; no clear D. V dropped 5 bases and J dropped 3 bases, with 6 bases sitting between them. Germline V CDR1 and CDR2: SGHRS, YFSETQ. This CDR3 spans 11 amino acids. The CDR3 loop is CASRVGYEQYF. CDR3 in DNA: TGCGCCAGCAGAGTGGGCTACGAGCAGTACTTC.

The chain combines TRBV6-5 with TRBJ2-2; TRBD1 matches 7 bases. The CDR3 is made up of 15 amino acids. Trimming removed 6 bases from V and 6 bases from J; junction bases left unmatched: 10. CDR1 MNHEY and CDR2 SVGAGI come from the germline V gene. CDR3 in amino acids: CASRSPNRGAGELFF. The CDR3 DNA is TGTGCCAGCAGGTCCCCAAACAGGGGAGCCGGGGAGCTGTTTTTT.

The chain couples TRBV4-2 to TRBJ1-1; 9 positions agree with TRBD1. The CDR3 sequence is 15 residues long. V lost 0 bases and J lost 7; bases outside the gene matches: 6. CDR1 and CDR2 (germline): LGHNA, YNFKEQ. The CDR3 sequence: CASSQETGGKREAFF. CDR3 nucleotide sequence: TGTGCCAGCAGCCAAGAGACAGGGGGGAAACGTGAAGCTTTCTTT.

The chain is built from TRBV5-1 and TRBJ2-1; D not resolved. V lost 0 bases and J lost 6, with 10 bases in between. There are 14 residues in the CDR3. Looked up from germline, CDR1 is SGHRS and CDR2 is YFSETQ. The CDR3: CASSLGGGSNEQFF. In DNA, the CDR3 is TGCGCCAGCAGCTTGGGAGGTGGTAGCAATGAGCAGTTCTTC.